This T cell receptor (beta chain) was observed in a study of blood T cell repertoires in COVID-19. The CDR3 contains 15 residues. CDR1 and CDR2 from the germline V gene are MRHNA and SNTAGT. The V end lost 0 bases, the J end lost 8 bases, and 16 bases lay between the germline ends. Repertoires were generated with immunoSEQ multiplex PCR, while TCRdb's copy carries only in-frame clones and drops some. Among roughly 77,000 clones listed, around 80% were seen once. This TCR was sampled from a man aged 55 to 70 with active or convalescent COVID-19. Input material: peripheral blood. The chain links TRBV6-4 to TRBJ1-2; D remains ambiguous. In nucleotides, the CDR3 is TGTGCCAGCAGTGACTCCTTGAGGGAGGGAGGCGGCTACACCTTC. This sequence encodes CASSDSLREGGGYTF.